This TCR beta chain emerged from a study of blood T cell repertoires in COVID-19. Study-wide context: From the United States, Italy and Spain came samples of acute and convalescent COVID-19.

This CDR3 region has 15 residues. J was trimmed by 9 bases and V by 3 bases; bases with no gene match: 8. CDR1 is LNHDA and CDR2 is SQIVND in the germline V gene (reference sequence). TCRdb's table, derived via immunoSEQ multiplex PCR, lists solely in-frame clones and lacks some. The sample includes 150,000 to 200,000 clones, approximately 86% of them seen just once. The specimen sequenced was peripheral blood. This receptor was obtained from a woman of 80 years or more in a cohort sampled during active or convalescent COVID-19. The V call is TRBV19, the J call TRBJ1-5; 10 positions match TRBD1. CDR3 in amino acids: CASSMVGQGRRPQHF. The CDR3 bases are TGTGCCAGTAGTATGGTGGGACAGGGGAGGCGGCCCCAGCATTTT. Supplemented by reference TRBV19 and TRBJ1-5, the full variable domain reads DGGITQSPKYLFRKEGQNVTLSCEQNLNHDAMYWYRQDPGQGLRLIYYSQIVNDFQKGDIAEGYSVSREKKESFPLTVTSAQKNPTAFYLCASSMVGQGRRPQHFGDGTRLSIL.